Sequencing of this TCR beta chain was carried out in a study of CD8+ T cells in alopecia areata. Whole-study context: Female C3H/HeJ recipients aged about 7-11 weeks got skin from C3H/HeJ graft donors aged roughly 6-13 months that had spontaneous alopecia. Study observations and caveats: Scalp sequencing also captures normal skin's resident alphabeta T cells. TCR sharing across patients was less clear than in mice, possibly HLA-related. Higher clonality and more expanded CD8+ clones appeared in lesional than normal scalp.

For this clone: Antigen specificity is unknown. All gene names here are mouse names. Sequencing ends 4 residues short of the CDR3 end; the germline J gene provides the rest.

Germline values: CDR1 NSHNY, CDR2 SYGAGN. Losses at the gene ends were 6 bases for V and 4 bases for J; bases not matched to a gene: 5. This CDR3 is 14 amino acids long. cDNA reverse transcribed from extracted RNA served as the sequencing template. TCRdb's copy holds only in-frame clones and misses some; the assay was immunoSEQ multiplex PCR. The sample was found to contain 200,000 to 300,000 clones, and every one recurs. A sort of pooled cutaneous lymph node cells used CD4, CD8alpha, NKG2D, NKG2ACE and other stains. The chain joins TRBV13-1 to TRBJ2-1, with 9 bases fitting TRBD1. The sample taken for sequencing was CD4+ T cells sorted from a lymph node. This TCR was recovered from a C3H/HeJ mouse with alopecia areata. Mouse MHC haplotype: H2-k. The CDR3 bases that were read are TGTGCCAGCAAACAGGGGGCGCGTTATGCT. It specifies CASKQGARYA. The whole CDR3 protein is CASKQGARYAEQFF.